The 17 T cell receptor beta chains presented below share a single source sample, sequenced in a study of blood T cell repertoires in COVID-19. The data were produced by immunoSEQ multiplex PCR, yet TCRdb's version contains in-frame clones alone and is incomplete. Altogether about 370,000 clones are present, more than 75% being singletons, with the ten largest covering more than 9%. Sequencing was done on a sample of peripheral blood. The receptor set was obtained from a woman in her twenties or thirties with COVID-19, enrolled during active disease.

The chain couples TRBV6-5 to TRBJ2-5; 12 bases are shared with TRBD2. V dropped 10 bases and J dropped 9; count of bases not matched to a gene: 12. CDR1 MNHEY and CDR2 SVGAGI come from the germline V gene. CDR3 length equals 14 residues. The CDR3 loop reads CATRGTSGPGAQYF. CDR3 nucleotides: TGTGCCACCCGGGGGACTAGCGGGCCCGGGGCCCAGTACTTC.

V gene TRBV30 combines with J gene TRBJ2-2; D uncertain. The V end was cut by 3 bases, the J end by 0 bases, with 8 bases between. The CDR3 runs to 14 residues. The germline gives CDR1 GTSNPN, CDR2 SVGIG (reference sequence). CDR3 protein: CAWRGAANTGELFF. The CDR3 nucleotides read TGTGCCTGGAGAGGCGCGGCGAACACCGGGGAGCTGTTTTTT. The full variable domain, rest sourced from reference TRBV30 and TRBJ2-2, is SQTIHQWPATLVQPVGSPLSLECTVEGTSNPNLYWYRQAAGRGLQLLFYSVGIGQISSEVPQNLSASRPQDRQFILSSKKLLLSDSGFYLCAWRGAANTGELFFGEGSRLTVL.

The rearrangement joins TRBV30 to TRBJ2-1, with D possibly TRBD2 on 6 matching bases. V lost 2 bases, J lost 3 bases, and 17 bases lay in between. CDR1 is GTSNPN, CDR2 SVGIG, per germline (reference sequence). The CDR3 totals 16 residues. The CDR3 protein is CAWSPGSGLVYNEQFF. The CDR3 region has the DNA TGTGCCTGGAGTCCTGGAAGCGGGCTGGTCTACAATGAGCAGTTCTTC.

J is TRBJ2-5 and V is TRBV24-1; D might be TRBD1 (6 bases). V lost 1 base and J 5 bases, leaving 10 bases between the germline ends. CDR1 and CDR2 (germline): KGHDR, SFDVKD. The CDR3 covers 14 residues. The chain's CDR3 is CATSDFSGAETQYF. The CDR3 coding sequence is TGTGCCACCAGTGATTTCTCAGGGGCTGAGACCCAGTACTTC.

CDR3 loop: CASSLRGEQFF. CDR3 DNA sequence: TGTGCCAGCAGCTTGAGAGGAGAGCAGTTCTTC. The chain is built from TRBV3-1 (or the pseudogene TRBV3-2) and TRBJ2-1; D remains ambiguous. Germline V CDR1 and CDR2: LGHDT, YNNKEL (reference sequence). V dropped 5 bases and J dropped 10 bases, with 9 bases sitting between them. The CDR3 length is 11 residues.

This clone has a handful of counts. V and J are TRBV5-6 and TRBJ1-3, with no clear D. V was pared by 4 bases and J by 0 bases, with 14 bases between. CDR3 length: 16 residues. The germline V gene has CDR1 SGHDT and CDR2 YYEEEE. The CDR3 nucleotides read TGTGCCAGCAGCCCGACTCTCAGCCCCTCTGGAAACACCATATATTTT. It specifies CASSPTLSPSGNTIYF.

This chain joins TRBV15 and TRBJ2-7; TRBD2 matches 7 bases. Germline assignment: CDR1 LNHNV and CDR2 YYDKDF (reference sequence). This CDR3 contains 14 residues. The trim removed 0 bases at V and 7 bases at J, leaving 6 bases unmatched. The CDR3 DNA sequence: TGTGCCACCAGCAGAGATCTAAGGGGAGGGGAGCAGTACTTC. This translates into CATSRDLRGGEQYF.

The chain couples TRBV7-9 to TRBJ2-1; D perhaps matches TRBD2 (6 bases). Trimming stripped 3 bases from V and 9 bases from J, with 15 bases between. The germline V gene has CDR1 SEHNR and CDR2 FQNEAQ (reference sequence). This CDR3 contains 14 residues. CDR3 DNA sequence: TGTGCCAGCAGCTTGGGACTCCGGTCCAGTGAGCAGTTCTTC. Amino acids: CASSLGLRSSEQFF.

The V call is TRBV7-8, the J call TRBJ1-4; 7 bases agree with TRBD1. Germline V CDR1 and CDR2: SGHVS, FQNEAQ. Trimming took 1 base from V and 3 from J; bases not matched to a gene: 5. The CDR3 length is 16 residues. In DNA form, the CDR3 reads TGTGCCAGCAGCTTAGGGGCGACAGGGCCTAATGAAAAACTGTTTTTT. Amino acid sequence: CASSLGATGPNEKLFF.

This chain joins TRBV2 and TRBJ2-5; 7 bases fit TRBD2. The CDR3 runs to 12 residues. Per the germline V gene, CDR1 is SNHLY and CDR2 is FYNNEI. J lost 5 bases, V lost 8 bases, and 5 bases had no gene match. The CDR3 DNA is TGTGCCAGCGGGGAGGGTCCGGAGACCCAGTACTTC. Encoded protein: CASGEGPETQYF.

The chain is built from TRBV7-6 and TRBJ2-7; 10 bases align to TRBD2. Germline V gene sequence: CDR1 SGHVS, CDR2 FNYEAQ. This CDR3 contains 16 residues. V lost 4 bases and J lost 2; bases outside the gene matches: 8. CDR3 sequence (DNA): TGTGCCAGCAGCTATACCCGGACTAGCGGCGCCTACGAGCAGTACTTC. The encoded protein is CASSYTRTSGAYEQYF.

This chain uses TRBV24-1 with TRBJ1-4; D remains unclear. The CDR3 contains 13 residues. Trimming stripped 9 bases from V and 4 bases from J, with 11 bases between. The germline CDR1 and CDR2 sequences are KGHDR and SFDVKD. The CDR3 nucleotides read TGTGCCACCTCCCCGAGCAATAATGAAAAACTGTTTTTT. This gives the protein CATSPSNNEKLFF.

The CDR3, as DNA: TGTGCCAGCAGGTTCCAGGGTGGGAACGAGCAGTACTTC. Protein product: CASRFQGGNEQYF. The J gene is TRBJ2-7, the V gene TRBV28; weak D call: TRBD1 (5 bases). CDR1 MDHEN and CDR2 SYDVKM come from the germline V gene. With 6 bases removed from V and 5 bases from J, the gap between germline ends came to 14 bases. This CDR3 contains 13 residues. The entire variable domain, with the rest obtained from reference TRBV28 and TRBJ2-7, is as follows: DVKVTQSSRYLVKRTGEKVFLECVQDMDHENMFWYRQDPGLGLRLIYFSYDVKMKEKGDIPEGYSVSREKKERFSLILESASTNQTSMYLCASRFQGGNEQYFGPGTRLTVT.

The chain couples TRBV4-1 to TRBJ1-4; tentative D call: TRBD1 (5 bases). This CDR3 comprises 13 residues. The V gene's germline CDR1 is MGHRA and CDR2 YSYEKL. V was pared by 7 bases and J by 8 bases, with 14 bases between. This CDR3 reads CASTPGMREKLFF. In nucleotides, the CDR3 is TGCGCCAGCACCCCAGGGATGAGGGAAAAACTGTTTTTT.

The chain links TRBV4-3 to TRBJ2-3, with TRBD1 matching 12 bases. The CDR3 is 15 amino acids. Germline V lookup: CDR1 LGHNA, CDR2 YSLEER. The V gene end was trimmed by 1 base and the J gene end by 4 bases; junction bases not matched to a gene: 0. CDR3 DNA: TGCGCCAGCAGCCAAGGGGACAGGGGGCCAGATACGCAGTATTTT. This gives the protein CASSQGDRGPDTQYF.

This clone showed up just once. V usage is TRBV30 and J usage is TRBJ1-2; perhaps TRBD1 as D (5 bases). Per the germline V gene, CDR1 is GTSNPN and CDR2 is SVGIG (reference sequence). V was shortened by 2 bases and J by 7 bases, with 11 bases between the two germline ends. CDR3 length equals 12 residues. CDR3 nucleotides: TGTGCCTGGAGTCCCGGGGGGGGTGGCTACACCTTC. Translation: CAWSPGGGGYTF. The full variable domain, in which reference TRBV30 and TRBJ1-2 provide the parts outside the CDR3, is SQTIHQWPATLVQPVGSPLSLECTVEGTSNPNLYWYRQAAGRGLQLLFYSVGIGQISSEVPQNLSASRPQDRQFILSSKKLLLSDSGFYLCAWSPGGGGYTFGSGTRLTVV.

V is TRBV5-4 and J is TRBJ1-1; D remains unclear. The CDR3 length is 13 residues. Germline values: CDR1 SGHNT, CDR2 YYREEE (reference sequence). Trimming pared 0 bases from V and 7 bases from J, leaving 10 bases between. CDR3 bases: TGTGCCAGCAGCTTGGGAGGTGTTCTTGAAGCTTTCTTT. It translates to CASSLGGVLEAFF.